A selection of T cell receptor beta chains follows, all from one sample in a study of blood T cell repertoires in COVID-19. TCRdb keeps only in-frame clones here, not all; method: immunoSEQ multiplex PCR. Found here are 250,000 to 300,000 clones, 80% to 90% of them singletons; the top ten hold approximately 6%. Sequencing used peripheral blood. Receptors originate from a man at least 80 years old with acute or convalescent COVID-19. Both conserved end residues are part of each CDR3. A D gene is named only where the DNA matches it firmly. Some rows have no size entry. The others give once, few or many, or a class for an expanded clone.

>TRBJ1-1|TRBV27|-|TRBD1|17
TGTGCCAGCAGTCCAGTAACAGGGGGCGCGGAGAGCACTGAAGCTTTCTTT
CASSPVTGGAESTEAFF
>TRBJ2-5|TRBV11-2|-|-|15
TGTGCCAGCAGCTTAGCGACAGTAAGGCAAGAGACCCAGTACTTC
CASSLATVRQETQYF
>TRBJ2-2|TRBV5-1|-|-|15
TGCGCCAGCAGCCCACCGCTAGGGGACACCGGGGAGCTGTTTTTT
CASSPPLGDTGELFF
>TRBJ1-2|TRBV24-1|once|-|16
TGTGCCACCAGTGACCAATCTCGTGAGGGAGACTATGGCTACACCTTC
CATSDQSREGDYGYTF
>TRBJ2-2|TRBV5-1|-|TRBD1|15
TGCGCCAGCACCCAGGGGGAACTTTACACCGGGGAGCTGTTTTTT
CASTQGELYTGELFF
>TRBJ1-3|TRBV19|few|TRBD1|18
TGTGCCAGTAGTATTCCGACAGGGCGCAGTTCCTCTGGAAACACCATATATTTT
CASSIPTGRSSSGNTIYF
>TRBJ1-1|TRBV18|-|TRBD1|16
TGTGCCAGCTCACCAGCAGGGGGGAAAATGAACACTGAAGCTTTCTTT
CASSPAGGKMNTEAFF
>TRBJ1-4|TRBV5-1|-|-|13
TGCGCCAGCAGAGAGCCCCATAATGAAAAACTGTTTTTT
CASREPHNEKLFF
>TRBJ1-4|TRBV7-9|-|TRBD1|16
TGTGCCAGCAGCCCAGATCAACAGGGGACTAATGAAAAACTGTTTTTT
CASSPDQQGTNEKLFF
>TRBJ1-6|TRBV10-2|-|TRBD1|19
TGCGCCAGCAGTGAGGCCGGGGACAGGGGGAGATCCTATAATTCACCCCTCCACTTT
CASSEAGDRGRSYNSPLHF
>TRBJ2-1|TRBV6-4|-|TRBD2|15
TGTGCCAGCAGTGACCGTCTAGCGGGGTCCAATGAGCAGTTCTTC
CASSDRLAGSNEQFF
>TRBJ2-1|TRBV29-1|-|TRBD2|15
TGCAGCGTTGAGGGACTAGCGGGAGCCTACAATGAGCAGTTCTTC
CSVEGLAGAYNEQFF
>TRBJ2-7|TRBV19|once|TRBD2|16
TGTGCCAGTAGTATACCGGGGAGCGGGGGCTCCTACGAGCAGTACTTC
CASSIPGSGGSYEQYF
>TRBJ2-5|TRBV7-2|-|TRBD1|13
TGTGCCAGCAGACCAGGGGGAGATGGGACCCAGTACTTC
CASRPGGDGTQYF
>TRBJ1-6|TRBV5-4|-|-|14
TGTGCCAGCAGCTCTGTAGGGGTTGAATCACCCCTCCACTTT
CASSSVGVESPLHF
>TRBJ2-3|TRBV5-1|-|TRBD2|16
TGCGCCAGCAGCTCCGCCGGGACTAGTGATAAAGATACGCAGTATTTT
CASSSAGTSDKDTQYF
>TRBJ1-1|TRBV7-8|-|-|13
TGTGCCAGCAGCTTTAGAGGGAACACTGAAGCTTTCTTT
CASSFRGNTEAFF
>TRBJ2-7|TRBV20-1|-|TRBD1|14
TGCAGTGCTAGTCAGGGCAGGGGGCTAAACGAGCAGTACTTC
CSASQGRGLNEQYF
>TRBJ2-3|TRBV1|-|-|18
TGCACCAGCCCCACCAGGAATCCGGGACAGGGAATATCAGATACGCAGTATTTT
CTSPTRNPGQGISDTQYF
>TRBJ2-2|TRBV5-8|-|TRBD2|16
TGTGCCAGCAGCTTGGGACTAGCGGCGAACACCGGGGAGCTGTTTTTT
CASSLGLAANTGELFF
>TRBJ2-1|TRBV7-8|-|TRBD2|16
TGTGCCAGCAGCTTAGCGTTTGGTAGCGGGAGGCTACAGCAGTTCTTC
CASSLAFGSGRLQQFF
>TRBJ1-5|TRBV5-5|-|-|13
TGTGCCAGCAGCCCCTCGAGGGGGCAGCCCCAGCATTTT
CASSPSRGQPQHF
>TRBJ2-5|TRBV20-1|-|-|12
TGCAGTGCTAGTTGGGGAGCTGAGACCCAGTACTTC
CSASWGAETQYF
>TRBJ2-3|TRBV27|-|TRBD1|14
TGTGCCAGCAGTTTAAAGGGACAGGAATATACGCAGTATTTT
CASSLKGQEYTQYF
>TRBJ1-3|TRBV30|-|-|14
TGTGCCTGGAGTGAGACAATTTCTGGAAACACCATATATTTT
CAWSETISGNTIYF
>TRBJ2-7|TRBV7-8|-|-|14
TGTGCCAGCAGCCCACTGGGACAACCCTACGAGCAGTACTTC
CASSPLGQPYEQYF
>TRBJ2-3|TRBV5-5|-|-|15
TGTGCCAGCAGCTTGGATGGCTTGAGCACAGATACGCAGTATTTT
CASSLDGLSTDTQYF
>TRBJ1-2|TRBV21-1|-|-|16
TGTGCCAGCAGCGTTAAACCACAGGGAGCTAACTATGGCTACACCTTC
CASSVKPQGANYGYTF
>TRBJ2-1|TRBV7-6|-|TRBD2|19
TGTGCCAGCAGCTTAACCCCCGTCGGACTAGCGGGGGCTTACAATGAGCAGTTCTTC
CASSLTPVGLAGAYNEQFF
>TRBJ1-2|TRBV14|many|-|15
TGTGCCAGCAGCCAAGTAACAGGGTGGAACTATGGCTACACCTTC
CASSQVTGWNYGYTF
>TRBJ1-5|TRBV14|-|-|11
TGTGCCAGCAGCTCCGGGGGGCCCCAGCATTTT
CASSSGGPQHF
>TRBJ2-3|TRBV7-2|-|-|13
TGTGCCAGCAGCTCCTCAGGGCTCGATACGCAGTATTTT
CASSSSGLDTQYF
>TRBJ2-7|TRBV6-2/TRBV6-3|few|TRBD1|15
TGTGCCAGCAGTTTTAATCCGGGACAGACCTACGAGCAGTACTTC
CASSFNPGQTYEQYF
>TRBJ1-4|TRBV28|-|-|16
TGTGCCAGCAGTATGTTCGGTACGGGGAGCAATGAAAAACTGTTTTTT
CASSMFGTGSNEKLFF
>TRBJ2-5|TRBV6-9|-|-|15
TGTGCCAGCACCGAGACAGGAGGTTACCAAGAGACCCAGTACTTC
CASTETGGYQETQYF
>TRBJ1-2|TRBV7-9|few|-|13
TGTGCCAGCAGCCCCACAGGGTTCTATGGCTACACCTTC
CASSPTGFYGYTF
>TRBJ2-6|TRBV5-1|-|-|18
TGCGCCAGCAGCTCCCCTTTTGAACTGGGTAGCGGGGCCAACGTCCTGACTTTC
CASSSPFELGSGANVLTF